A single T cell receptor beta chain is shown here with its context. This entry comes from a study of early T cells in non-severe SARS-CoV-2 infection. Study-wide background: The study sequenced bulk RNA from unsorted whole blood, with chains unpaired.

CDR1 is GTSNPN and CDR2 is SVGIG in the germline V gene (reference sequence). V lost 0 bases, J lost 6 bases, and 13 bases lay in between. The CDR3 sequence is 14 residues long. Attachment of unique molecular identifiers was made to individual cDNA molecules. In TCRdb, the 5' RACE reads were re-called with MiXCR into one record per CDR3 protein. The table includes roughly 51,000 distinct CDR3 sequences, about 7.7% detected once. This receptor was identified in an adult who was a healthcare worker with PCR-confirmed SARS-CoV-2 infection or an uninfected control (not recorded which). This chain joins TRBV30 and TRBJ2-3, with D perhaps assigned TRBD1 or TRBD2 (5 bases each). The sample here was whole blood, taken at baseline. CDR3 sequence: CAWSVSGGADTQYF. For the CDR3, the DNA is TGTGCCTGGAGTGTAAGTGGGGGTGCCGATACGCAGTATTTT.